What follows is one T cell receptor beta chain and its context. These data originate in a study of blood T cell repertoires in COVID-19. Here immunoSEQ multiplex PCR was the method, and the copy in TCRdb shows in-frame clones only, minus some. The data show roughly 280,000 clones, around 90% seen once. The CDR3 loop spans 15 amino acids. Germline V CDR1 and CDR2: SGHTA, FQGNSA. V lost 1 base and J lost 3; bases outside the gene matches: 3. J is TRBJ2-1 and V is TRBV7-2; 7 nucleotides agree with TRBD2. Sequencing used peripheral blood. This sequence originates from a woman in her forties or fifties who had recovered from COVID-19. The CDR3 loop reads CASSLVGGGYNEQFF. For the CDR3, the DNA is TGTGCCAGCAGCTTAGTGGGCGGGGGCTACAATGAGCAGTTCTTC. The variable domain in full, completed from reference TRBV7-2 and TRBJ2-1, reads GAGVSQSPSNKVTEKGKDVELRCDPISGHTALYWYRQSLGQGLEFLIYFQGNSAPDKSGLPSDRFSAERTGGSVSTLTIQRTQQEDSAVYLCASSLVGGGYNEQFFGPGTRLTVL.